These T cell receptor beta chains were read from a single sample in a study of Ad26.COV2.S vaccination and SARS-CoV-2 variants. Sequenced by immunoSEQ multiplex PCR; TCRdb stores in-frame clones only, minus some. The sample has 200,000 to 250,000 clones; roughly 90% are singletons. This specimen consisted of peripheral blood, obtained in a trial of Ad26.COV2.S vaccine versus placebo. The receptors shown here come from a person aged 18-65 years who received the Ad26.COV2.S COVID-19 vaccine or a placebo. Both conserved end residues are part of each CDR3. Each record gives: V gene, clone size, J gene, D gene, CDR3 DNA, CDR3 protein. A D gene is named only where the DNA matches it firmly. Where a row states a size, it is once, few, many or the class of an expanded clone; other rows omit it.

TRBV19	once	TRBJ1-5	-	TGTGCCAGTAGCATACCGGGAGATAGCAATCAGCCCCAGCATTTT	CASSIPGDSNQPQHF
TRBV30	-	TRBJ2-2	TRBD2	TGTGCCTGGAGTGCCAGCGGGGTGCACACCGGGGAGCTGTTTTTT	CAWSASGVHTGELFF
TRBV4-1	once	TRBJ1-2	-	TGCGCCAGCAGCCAGGGGGGTTCCAACTATGGCTACACCTTC	CASSQGGSNYGYTF
TRBV19	-	TRBJ1-1	-	TGTGCCAGTAGTATAGAGGGCCCGAACACTGAAGCTTTCTTT	CASSIEGPNTEAFF
TRBV28	-	TRBJ2-2	TRBD1	TGTGCCGGCTGGGACAGGGTTACCGGGGAGCTGTTTTTT	CAGWDRVTGELFF
TRBV28	-	TRBJ2-7	-	TGTGCCAGCAGTTCCCAGCGGAGCGGGACAGCATACTCCTACGAGCAGTACTTC	CASSSQRSGTAYSYEQYF
TRBV5-1	-	TRBJ2-1	TRBD2	TGCGCCAGCAGCTTGGCTAGCGGGGGACCCCCCTACAATGAGCAGTTCTTC	CASSLASGGPPYNEQFF
TRBV19	-	TRBJ2-6	-	TGTGCCAGTAGATCCTCTGGGGCCAACGTCCTGACTTTC	CASRSSGANVLTF
TRBV19	-	TRBJ1-1	TRBD1	TGTGCCAGTAGTCCGCCGACAGGGAGGTCCACTGAAGCTTTCTTT	CASSPPTGRSTEAFF
TRBV5-1	-	TRBJ2-5	-	TGCGCCAGCAGCTTGGTAGGACCAAACCAAGAGACCCAGTACTTC	CASSLVGPNQETQYF
TRBV9	-	TRBJ1-2	-	TGTGCCAGCAGCGTAGCGAGTCAGGGGTACTATGGCTACACCTTC	CASSVASQGYYGYTF
TRBV11-3	-	TRBJ2-3	-	TGTGCCAGCAGCCTACACGGGAAGAGCACAGATACGCAGTATTTT	CASSLHGKSTDTQYF
TRBV3-1/TRBV3-2	-	TRBJ2-5	-	TGTGCCAGCAGCATAAACCAAGAGACCCAGTACTTC	CASSINQETQYF
TRBV7-6	-	TRBJ2-5	TRBD2	TGTGCCAGCAGCTTAAACAGCGGGGGCCAAGAGACCCAGTACTTC	CASSLNSGGQETQYF
TRBV15	-	TRBJ2-7	TRBD2	TGTGCCACCAGCAGAGCTCCTTTGAGCGGGAGGCCTTTGTTTTACGAGCAGTACTTC	CATSRAPLSGRPLFYEQYF
TRBV19	-	TRBJ1-3	TRBD1	TGTGCCAGTAGGCTAGCCGGGACAGGGGATGGAAACACCATATATTTT	CASRLAGTGDGNTIYF
TRBV9	-	TRBJ2-4	-	TGTGCCAGCAGCGTAGCTGAGGGCAAAAACATTCAGTACTTC	CASSVAEGKNIQYF
TRBV10-2	-	TRBJ2-1	TRBD2	TGCGCCAGCAGTTTAGCGGGGGGGCCCTACAATGAGCAGTTCTTC	CASSLAGGPYNEQFF
TRBV28	-	TRBJ2-2	-	TGTGCCAGCAGTCCCTATATAGTGGGAGCGTCGAACACCGGGGAGCTGTTTTTT	CASSPYIVGASNTGELFF
TRBV6-2/TRBV6-3	-	TRBJ2-3	-	TGTGCCAGCAGTTACGGTAGGGGCCAGGGGTCAGTCACAGATACGCAGTATTTT	CASSYGRGQGSVTDTQYF
TRBV5-1	-	TRBJ2-7	TRBD1	TGCGCCAGCAGCTTAGGGGGCACGGGCGGCGAGCAGTACTTC	CASSLGGTGGEQYF
TRBV4-3	-	TRBJ2-3	-	TGCGCCAGCAGCCAAGATACCAGGCGAGATACGCAGTATTTT	CASSQDTRRDTQYF
TRBV28	-	TRBJ2-7	-	TGTGCCAGCACCCCGACAGGAAGCTCCTACGAGCAGTACTTC	CASTPTGSSYEQYF
TRBV27	-	TRBJ1-6	-	TGTGCCAGCAGTCACCAGGGGCTTAGCTCCTATAATTCACCCCTCCACTTT	CASSHQGLSSYNSPLHF
TRBV27	-	TRBJ1-5	-	TGTGCCAGCAGTCTGGGGACACCGTTTGAGTATCAGCCCCAGCATTTT	CASSLGTPFEYQPQHF
TRBV19	once	TRBJ2-7	-	TGTGCCAGTAGTATTATCGGCTTCTCGAACGAGCAGTACTTC	CASSIIGFSNEQYF
TRBV5-1	once	TRBJ1-1	-	TGCGCCAGCAGCTTGGTGGCAGCTACTGAAGCTTTCTTT	CASSLVAATEAFF
TRBV6-5	-	TRBJ2-5	TRBD1	TGTGCCAGCAGTTACTCCACAGGGACAGCAGAGACCCAGTACTTC	CASSYSTGTAETQYF
TRBV15	-	TRBJ2-7	TRBD1	TGTGCCACCAGCAGGGGACAGGGGGAGGTGTACGAGCAGTACTTC	CATSRGQGEVYEQYF
TRBV3-1/TRBV3-2	few	TRBJ2-1	TRBD2	TGTGCCAGCAGCCAAGCACTAGCGGGAGGCCTCCCAAGGGATGAGCAGTTCTTC	CASSQALAGGLPRDEQFF
TRBV20-1	-	TRBJ1-1	-	TGCAGTGCTAGTAGAGGGCAGGGGACTGAAGCTTTCTTT	CSASRGQGTEAFF
TRBV6-5	-	TRBJ2-5	-	TGTGCCAGCAGTTTGACCAGGGGGACCCAGTACTTC	CASSLTRGTQYF
TRBV5-1	few	TRBJ1-5	-	TGCGCCAGCAGCGACGGGGGACAGCCCCAGCATTTT	CASSDGGQPQHF
TRBV18	-	TRBJ1-1	TRBD1	TGTGCCAGCTCACCACCGGGACAGGGGGTCGCTTTCTTT	CASSPPGQGVAFF
TRBV9	-	TRBJ2-7	-	TGTGCCAGCAGCGTCGATCCAACCCTCCTCCTCGAGCAGTACTTC	CASSVDPTLLLEQYF
TRBV7-2	-	TRBJ2-7	-	TGTGCCAGCAGCTTAGGTCAGGGGGGGAGCTACGAGCAGTACTTC	CASSLGQGGSYEQYF
TRBV6-5	-	TRBJ1-4	TRBD1	TGTGCCAGCAGTTCGGACAGGGAGGGTGAAAAACTGTTTTTT	CASSSDREGEKLFF